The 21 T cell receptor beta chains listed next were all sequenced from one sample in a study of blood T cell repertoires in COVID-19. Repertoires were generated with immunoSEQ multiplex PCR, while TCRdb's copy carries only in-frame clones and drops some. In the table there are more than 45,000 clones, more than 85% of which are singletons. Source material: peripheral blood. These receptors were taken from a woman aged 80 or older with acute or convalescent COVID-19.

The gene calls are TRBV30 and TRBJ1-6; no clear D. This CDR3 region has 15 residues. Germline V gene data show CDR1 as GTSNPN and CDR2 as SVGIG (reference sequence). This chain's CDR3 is CASTPPGAYNSPLHF. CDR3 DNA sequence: TGTGCTTCAACCCCCCCCGGGGCCTATAATTCACCCCTCCACTTT.

CDR3 in amino acids: CASRTANQPQHF. The CDR3 nucleotides read TGTGCCAGCAGGACAGCCAATCAGCCCCAGCATTTT. The rearrangement uses TRBV28 and TRBJ1-5; D possibly corresponds to TRBD1 (5 bases). This CDR3 spans 12 amino acids. In germline, CDR1 is MDHEN, CDR2 SYDVKM. The V end was cut by 6 bases, the J end by 3 bases, with 6 bases between.

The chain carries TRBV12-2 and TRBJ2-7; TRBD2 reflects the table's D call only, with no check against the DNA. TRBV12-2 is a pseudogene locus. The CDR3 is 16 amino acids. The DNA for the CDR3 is TGTGCAAGTCGCAGCCGGGCTAGCGGGAGTGGGAACGAGCAGTACTTC. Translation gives CASRSRASGSGNEQYF.

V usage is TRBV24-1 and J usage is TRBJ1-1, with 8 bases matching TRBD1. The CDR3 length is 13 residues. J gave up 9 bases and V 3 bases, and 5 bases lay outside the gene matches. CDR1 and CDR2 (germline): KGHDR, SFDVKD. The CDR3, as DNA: TGTGCCACCAGTGATCCTTGGACAGGGAAAGCTTTCTTT. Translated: CATSDPWTGKAFF.

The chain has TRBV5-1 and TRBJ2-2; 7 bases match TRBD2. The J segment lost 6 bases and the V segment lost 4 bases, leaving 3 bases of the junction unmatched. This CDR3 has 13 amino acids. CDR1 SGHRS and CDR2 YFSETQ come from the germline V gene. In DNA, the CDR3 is TGCGCCAGCAGCGAGCGGGGCGCCGGGGAGCTGTTTTTT. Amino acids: CASSERGAGELFF.

The CDR3: CASRSGTVIGYTF. CDR3 coding DNA: TGTGCCAGTAGATCCGGGACAGTTATAGGATACACCTTC. The chain employs TRBV19 and TRBJ1-2, with 7 bases aligning to TRBD1. V lost 6 bases, J lost 11 bases, and 12 bases stayed unmatched. The CDR3 spans 13 residues. CDR1 is LNHDA and CDR2 is SQIVND in the germline V gene (reference sequence).

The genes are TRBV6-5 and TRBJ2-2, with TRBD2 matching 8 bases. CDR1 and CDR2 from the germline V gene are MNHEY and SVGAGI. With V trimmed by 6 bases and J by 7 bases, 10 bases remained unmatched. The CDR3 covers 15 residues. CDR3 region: CASRRGATYVGELFF. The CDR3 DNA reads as TGTGCCAGCAGGCGGGGGGCAACTTATGTCGGGGAGCTGTTTTTT.

CDR3 nucleotides: TGTGCCAGCAGCTTGGAACTACTAGCGGGACGGAATGAGCAGTTCTTC. This gives the protein CASSLELLAGRNEQFF. The J gene is TRBJ2-1, the V gene TRBV11-2; 10 bases line up with TRBD2. J lost 7 bases, V lost 3 bases, and 9 bases had no gene match. The CDR3 runs to 16 residues. Looked up from germline, CDR1 is SGHAT and CDR2 is FQNNGV.

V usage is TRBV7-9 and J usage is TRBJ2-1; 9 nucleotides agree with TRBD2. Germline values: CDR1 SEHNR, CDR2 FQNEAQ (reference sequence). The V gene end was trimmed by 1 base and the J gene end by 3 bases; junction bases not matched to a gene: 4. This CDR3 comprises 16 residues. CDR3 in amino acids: CASSLVWREGYNEQFF. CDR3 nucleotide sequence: TGTGCCAGCAGCTTAGTTTGGCGGGAGGGCTACAATGAGCAGTTCTTC.

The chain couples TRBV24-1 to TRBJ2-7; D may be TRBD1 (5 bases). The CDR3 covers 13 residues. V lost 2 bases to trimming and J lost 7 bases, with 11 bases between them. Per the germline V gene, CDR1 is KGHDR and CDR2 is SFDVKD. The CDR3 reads CATSDSRVEEQYF. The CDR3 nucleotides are TGTGCCACCAGTGATTCCAGGGTCGAGGAGCAGTACTTC.

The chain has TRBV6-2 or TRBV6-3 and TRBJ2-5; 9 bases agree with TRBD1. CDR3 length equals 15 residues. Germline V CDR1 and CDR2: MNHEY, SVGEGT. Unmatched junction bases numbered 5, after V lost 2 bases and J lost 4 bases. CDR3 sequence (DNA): TGTGCCAGCAGTTACACCGGGACAGGGCTAGAGACCCAGTACTTC. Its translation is CASSYTGTGLETQYF.

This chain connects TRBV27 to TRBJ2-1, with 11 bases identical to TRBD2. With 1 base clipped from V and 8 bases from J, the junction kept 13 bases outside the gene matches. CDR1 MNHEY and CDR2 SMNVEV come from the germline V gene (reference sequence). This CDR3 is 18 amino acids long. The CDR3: CASSLYSPIAGGPHEQFF. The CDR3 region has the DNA TGTGCCAGCAGTTTATATTCCCCGATAGCGGGAGGGCCCCATGAGCAGTTCTTC.

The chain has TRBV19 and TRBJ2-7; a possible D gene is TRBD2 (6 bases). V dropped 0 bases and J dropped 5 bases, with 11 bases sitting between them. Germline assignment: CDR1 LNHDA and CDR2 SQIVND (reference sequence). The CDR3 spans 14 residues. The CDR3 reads CASSIDQRTNEQYF. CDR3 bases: TGTGCCAGTAGTATAGATCAGAGGACTAACGAGCAGTACTTC.

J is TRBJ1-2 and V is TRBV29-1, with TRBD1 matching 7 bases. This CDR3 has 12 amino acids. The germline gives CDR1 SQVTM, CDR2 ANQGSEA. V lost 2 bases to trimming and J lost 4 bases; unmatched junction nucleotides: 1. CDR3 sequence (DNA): TGCAGCGTTGAACAGGGGGGCTATGGCTACACCTTC. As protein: CSVEQGGYGYTF.

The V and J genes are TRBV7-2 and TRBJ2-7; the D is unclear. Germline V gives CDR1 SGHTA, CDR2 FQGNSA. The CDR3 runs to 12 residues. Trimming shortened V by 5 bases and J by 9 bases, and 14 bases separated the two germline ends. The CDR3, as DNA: TGTGCCAGCAGCCCCGACACTTTCGGGCAGTACTTC. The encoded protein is CASSPDTFGQYF.

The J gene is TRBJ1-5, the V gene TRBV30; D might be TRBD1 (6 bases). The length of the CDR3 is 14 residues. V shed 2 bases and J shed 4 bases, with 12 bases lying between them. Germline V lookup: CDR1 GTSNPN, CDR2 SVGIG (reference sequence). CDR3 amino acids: CAWSSLTGNQPQHF. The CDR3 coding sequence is TGTGCCTGGAGTTCATTGACAGGTAATCAGCCCCAGCATTTT.

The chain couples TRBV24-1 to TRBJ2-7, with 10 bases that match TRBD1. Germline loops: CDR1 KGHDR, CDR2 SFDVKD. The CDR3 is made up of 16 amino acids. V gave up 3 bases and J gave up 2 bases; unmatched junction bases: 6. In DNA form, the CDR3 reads TGTGCCACCAGTGATCCCGACAGGGGGCGTCCCTACGAGCAGTACTTC. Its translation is CATSDPDRGRPYEQYF.

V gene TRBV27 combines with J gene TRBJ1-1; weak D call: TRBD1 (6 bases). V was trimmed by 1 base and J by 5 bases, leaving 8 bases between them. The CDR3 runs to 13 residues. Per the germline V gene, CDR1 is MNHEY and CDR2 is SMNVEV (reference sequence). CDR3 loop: CASSLLGATEAFF. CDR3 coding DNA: TGTGCCAGCAGTTTATTGGGGGCTACTGAAGCTTTCTTT.

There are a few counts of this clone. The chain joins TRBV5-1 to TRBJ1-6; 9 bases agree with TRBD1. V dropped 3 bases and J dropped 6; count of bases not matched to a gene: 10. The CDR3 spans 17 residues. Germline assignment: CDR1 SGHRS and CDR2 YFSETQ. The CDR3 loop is CASSSGQGLIGNSPLHF. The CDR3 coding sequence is TGCGCCAGCAGCTCAGGACAGGGGTTGATAGGTAATTCACCCCTCCACTTT.

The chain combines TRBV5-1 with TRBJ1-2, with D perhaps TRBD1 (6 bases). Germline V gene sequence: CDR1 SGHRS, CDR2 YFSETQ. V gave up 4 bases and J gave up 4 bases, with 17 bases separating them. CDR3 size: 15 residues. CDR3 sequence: CASSLIAGGGYGYTF. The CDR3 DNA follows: TGCGCCAGCAGCCTGATAGCGGGGGGCGGCTATGGCTACACCTTC.

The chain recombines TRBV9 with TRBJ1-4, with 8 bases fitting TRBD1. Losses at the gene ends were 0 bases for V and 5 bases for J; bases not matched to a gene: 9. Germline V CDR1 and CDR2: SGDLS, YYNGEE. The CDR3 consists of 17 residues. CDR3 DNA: TGTGCCAGCAGCGTAGGGGCAGGGGGCACTTTGAATGAAAAACTGTTTTTT. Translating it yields CASSVGAGGTLNEKLFF. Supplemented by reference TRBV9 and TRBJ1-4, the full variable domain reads DSGVTQTPKHLITATGQRVTLRCSPRSGDLSVYWYQQSLDQGLQFLIQYYNGEERAKGNILERFSAQQFPDLHSELNLSSLELGDSALYFCASSVGAGGTLNEKLFFGSGTQLSVL.